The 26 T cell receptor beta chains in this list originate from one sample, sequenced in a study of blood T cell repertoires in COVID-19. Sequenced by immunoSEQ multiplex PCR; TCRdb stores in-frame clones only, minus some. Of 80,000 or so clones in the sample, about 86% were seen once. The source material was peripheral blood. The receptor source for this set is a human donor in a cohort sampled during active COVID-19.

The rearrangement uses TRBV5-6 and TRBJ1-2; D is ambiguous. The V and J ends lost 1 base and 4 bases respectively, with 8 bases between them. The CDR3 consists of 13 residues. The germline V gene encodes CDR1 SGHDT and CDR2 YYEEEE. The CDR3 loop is CASSLSDIYGYTF. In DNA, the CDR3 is TGTGCCAGCAGCTTGTCAGACATCTATGGCTACACCTTC. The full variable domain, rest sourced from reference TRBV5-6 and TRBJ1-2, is DAGVTQSPTHLIKTRGQQVTLRCSPKSGHDTVSWYQQALGQGPQFIFQYYEEEERQRGNFPDRFSGHQFPNYSSELNVNALLLGDSALYLCASSLSDIYGYTFGSGTRLTVV.

DNA of the CDR3: TGTGCCTGGTCCCGGGAAGGTTCACCCCTCCACTTT. Residues: CAWSREGSPLHF. The genes are TRBV30 and TRBJ1-6; D is undetermined. Germline CDR1 GTSNPN, CDR2 SVGIG (reference sequence). V lost 5 bases and J lost 9, with 11 bases in between. CDR3 length: 12 residues.

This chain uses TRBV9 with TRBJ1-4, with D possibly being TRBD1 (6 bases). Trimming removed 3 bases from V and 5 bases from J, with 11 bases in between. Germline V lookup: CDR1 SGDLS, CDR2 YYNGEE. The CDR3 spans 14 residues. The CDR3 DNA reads TGTGCCAGCAGCGGGGGGACATTGAATGAAAAACTGTTTTTT. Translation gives CASSGGTLNEKLFF.

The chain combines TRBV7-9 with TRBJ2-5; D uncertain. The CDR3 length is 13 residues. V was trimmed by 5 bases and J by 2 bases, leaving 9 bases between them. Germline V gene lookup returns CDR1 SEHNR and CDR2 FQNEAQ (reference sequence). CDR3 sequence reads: CASSGDGQETQYF. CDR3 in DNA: TGTGCCAGCAGCGGAGACGGTCAAGAGACCCAGTACTTC.

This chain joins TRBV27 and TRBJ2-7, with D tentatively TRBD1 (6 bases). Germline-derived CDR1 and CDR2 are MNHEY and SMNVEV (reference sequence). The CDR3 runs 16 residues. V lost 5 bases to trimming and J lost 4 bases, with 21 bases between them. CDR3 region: CASSPLTGLTAYEQYF. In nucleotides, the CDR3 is TGTGCCAGCAGTCCACTAACAGGGTTGACGGCGTACGAGCAGTACTTC.

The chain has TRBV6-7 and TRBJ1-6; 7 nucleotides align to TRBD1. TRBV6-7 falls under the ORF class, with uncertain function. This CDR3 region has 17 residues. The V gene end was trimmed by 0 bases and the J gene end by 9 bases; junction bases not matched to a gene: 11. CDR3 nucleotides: TGTGCCAGCAGTTACTCGATGGTCGGGCAGGGGGGTTCACCCCTCCACTTT. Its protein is CASSYSMVGQGGSPLHF.

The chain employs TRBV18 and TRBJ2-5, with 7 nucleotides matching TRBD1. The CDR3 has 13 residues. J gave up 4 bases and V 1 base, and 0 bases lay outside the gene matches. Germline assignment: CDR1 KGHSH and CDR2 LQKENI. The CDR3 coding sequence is TGTGCCAGCTCACCACGACAGGGAGAGACCCAGTACTTC. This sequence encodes CASSPRQGETQYF.

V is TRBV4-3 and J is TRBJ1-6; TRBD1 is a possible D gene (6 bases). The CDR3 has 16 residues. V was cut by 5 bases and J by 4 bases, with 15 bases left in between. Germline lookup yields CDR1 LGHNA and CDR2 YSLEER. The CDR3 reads CASSEDSIRYNSPLHF. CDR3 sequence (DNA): TGCGCCAGCAGCGAGGACAGCATTCGTTATAATTCACCCCTCCACTTT.

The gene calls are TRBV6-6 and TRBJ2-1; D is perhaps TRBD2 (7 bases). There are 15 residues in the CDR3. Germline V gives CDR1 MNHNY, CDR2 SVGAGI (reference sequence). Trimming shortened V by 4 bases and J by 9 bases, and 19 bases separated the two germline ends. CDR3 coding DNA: TGTGCCAGCAGTTCCCCAGGGGCGGGGGTTGGTGAGCAGTTCTTC. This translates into CASSSPGAGVGEQFF.

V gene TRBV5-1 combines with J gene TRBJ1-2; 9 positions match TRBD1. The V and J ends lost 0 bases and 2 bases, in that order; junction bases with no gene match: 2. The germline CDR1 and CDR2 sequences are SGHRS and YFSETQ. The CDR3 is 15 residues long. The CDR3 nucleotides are TGCGCCAGCAGCTTGGGGGACAGGGTGAACTATGGCTACACCTTC. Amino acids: CASSLGDRVNYGYTF.

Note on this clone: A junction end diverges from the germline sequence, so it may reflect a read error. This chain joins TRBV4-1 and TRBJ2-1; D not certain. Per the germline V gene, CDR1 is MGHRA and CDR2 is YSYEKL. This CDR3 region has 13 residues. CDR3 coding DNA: TGCGCCAGCAGCCAAGCTCTCACCCCGCGGATGATCTTC. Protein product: CASSQALTPRMIF.

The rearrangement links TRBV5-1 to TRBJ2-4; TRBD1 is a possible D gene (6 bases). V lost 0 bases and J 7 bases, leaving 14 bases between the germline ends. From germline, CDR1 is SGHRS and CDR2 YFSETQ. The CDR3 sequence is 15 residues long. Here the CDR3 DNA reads TGCGCCAGCAGCTTGGAGGCAGGGGCGGCGAACATTCAGTACTTC. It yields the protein CASSLEAGAANIQYF.

The CDR3 nucleotides are TGTGCCAGCAGCCTTCTTGAGCGGGAGACGGTTGAGCAGTTCTTC. It encodes CASSLLERETVEQFF. J is TRBJ2-1 and V is TRBV7-9; 8 nucleotides line up with TRBD2. Germline CDR1 is SEHNR and CDR2 is FQNEAQ (reference sequence). The V segment lost 5 bases and the J segment 9 bases; nucleotides outside the gene matches: 12. CDR3 length: 15 amino acids.

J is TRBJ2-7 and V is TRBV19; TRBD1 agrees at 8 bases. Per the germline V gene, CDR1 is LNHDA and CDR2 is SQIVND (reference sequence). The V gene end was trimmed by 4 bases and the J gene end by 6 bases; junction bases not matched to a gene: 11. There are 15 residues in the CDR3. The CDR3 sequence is CASSTPGGKGGEQYF. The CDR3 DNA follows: TGTGCCAGTAGTACCCCAGGGGGCAAGGGCGGCGAGCAGTACTTC.

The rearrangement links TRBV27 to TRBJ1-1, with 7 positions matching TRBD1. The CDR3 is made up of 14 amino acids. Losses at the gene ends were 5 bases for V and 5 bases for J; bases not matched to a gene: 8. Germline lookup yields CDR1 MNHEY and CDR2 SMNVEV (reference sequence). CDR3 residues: CASSPNRGRTEAFF. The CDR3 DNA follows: TGTGCCAGCAGTCCAAACAGGGGAAGGACTGAAGCTTTCTTT.

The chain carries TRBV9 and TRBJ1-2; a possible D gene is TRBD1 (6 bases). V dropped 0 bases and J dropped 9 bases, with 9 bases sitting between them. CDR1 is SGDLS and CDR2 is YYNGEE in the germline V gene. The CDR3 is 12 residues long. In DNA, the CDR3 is TGTGCCAGCAGCGTAGATCAGGGGAGCTACACCTTC. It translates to CASSVDQGSYTF.

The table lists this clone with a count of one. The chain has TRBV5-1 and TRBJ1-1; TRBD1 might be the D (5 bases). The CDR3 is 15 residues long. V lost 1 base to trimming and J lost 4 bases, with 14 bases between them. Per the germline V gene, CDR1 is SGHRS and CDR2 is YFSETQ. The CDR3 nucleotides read TGCGCCAGCAGCTTGTTTAGGGGAGGGGCCACTGAAGCTTTCTTT. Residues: CASSLFRGGATEAFF.

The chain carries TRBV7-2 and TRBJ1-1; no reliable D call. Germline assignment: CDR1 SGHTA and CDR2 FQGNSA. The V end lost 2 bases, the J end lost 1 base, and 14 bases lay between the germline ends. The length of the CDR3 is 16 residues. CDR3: CASSLIIAVRNTEAFF. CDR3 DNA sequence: TGTGCCAGCAGCTTAATAATTGCGGTCCGGAACACTGAAGCTTTCTTT.

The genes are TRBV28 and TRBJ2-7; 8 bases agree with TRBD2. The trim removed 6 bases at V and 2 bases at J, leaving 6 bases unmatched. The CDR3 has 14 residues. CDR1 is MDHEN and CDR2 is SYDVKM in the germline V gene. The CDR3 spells CASSPAGDTYEQYF. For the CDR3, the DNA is TGTGCCAGCAGCCCAGCGGGGGACACCTACGAGCAGTACTTC.

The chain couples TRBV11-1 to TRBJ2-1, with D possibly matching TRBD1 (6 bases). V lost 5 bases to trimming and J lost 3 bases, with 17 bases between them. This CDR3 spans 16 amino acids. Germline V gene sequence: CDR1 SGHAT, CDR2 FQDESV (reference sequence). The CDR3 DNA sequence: TGTGCCAGCAGCGGAATGACAGGAAGGATCTACAATGAGCAGTTCTTC. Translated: CASSGMTGRIYNEQFF.

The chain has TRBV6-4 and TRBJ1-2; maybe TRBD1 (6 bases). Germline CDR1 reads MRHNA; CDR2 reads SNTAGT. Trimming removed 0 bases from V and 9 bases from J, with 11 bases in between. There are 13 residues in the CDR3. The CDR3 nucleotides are TGTGCCAGCAGTGACTCGAGCGGGGGCCGCTACACCTTC. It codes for CASSDSSGGRYTF.

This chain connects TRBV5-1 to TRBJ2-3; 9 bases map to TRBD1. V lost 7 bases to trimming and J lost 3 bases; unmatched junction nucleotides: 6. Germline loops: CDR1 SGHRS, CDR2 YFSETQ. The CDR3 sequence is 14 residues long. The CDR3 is CASQKTGGTDTQYF. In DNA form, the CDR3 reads TGCGCCAGCCAAAAGACAGGGGGTACAGATACGCAGTATTTT. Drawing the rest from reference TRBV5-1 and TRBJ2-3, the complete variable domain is KAGVTQTPRYLIKTRGQQVTLSCSPISGHRSVSWYQQTPGQGLQFLFEYFSETQRNKGNFPGRFSGRQFSNSRSEMNVSTLELGDSALYLCASQKTGGTDTQYFGPGTRLTVL.

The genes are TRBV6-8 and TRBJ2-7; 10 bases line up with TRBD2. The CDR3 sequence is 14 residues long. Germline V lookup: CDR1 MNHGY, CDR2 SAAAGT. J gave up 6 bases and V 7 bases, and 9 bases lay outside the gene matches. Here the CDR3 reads CASTRTSGWSEQYF. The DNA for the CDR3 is TGTGCCAGCACCCGGACTAGCGGATGGAGCGAGCAGTACTTC.

DNA of the CDR3: TGCGCCAGCAGCCAAGTAGTGTTGACCTACGAGCAGTACTTC. Its translation: CASSQVVLTYEQYF. The chain is built from TRBV4-1 and TRBJ2-7; no firm D call. Germline CDR1 MGHRA, CDR2 YSYEKL. The CDR3 loop spans 14 amino acids. The germline V and J ends were trimmed by 1 base and 2 bases, with 9 bases remaining between them.

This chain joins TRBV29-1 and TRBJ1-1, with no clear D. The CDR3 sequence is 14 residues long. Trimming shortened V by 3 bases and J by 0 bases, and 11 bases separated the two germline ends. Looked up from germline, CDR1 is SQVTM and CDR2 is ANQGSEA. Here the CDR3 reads CSVEGRQMNTEAFF. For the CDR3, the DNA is TGCAGCGTTGAGGGCCGCCAGATGAACACTGAAGCTTTCTTT.

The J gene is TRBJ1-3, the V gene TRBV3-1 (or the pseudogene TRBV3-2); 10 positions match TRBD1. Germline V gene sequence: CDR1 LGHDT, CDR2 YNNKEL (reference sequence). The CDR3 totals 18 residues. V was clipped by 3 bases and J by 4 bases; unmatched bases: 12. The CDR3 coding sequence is TGTGCCAGCAGCCACCGGGACAGGGGTTCCCCATCGGGAAACACCATATATTTT. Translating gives CASSHRDRGSPSGNTIYF.